These T cell receptor beta chains were read from a single sample in a study of blood T cell repertoires in COVID-19. Using immunoSEQ multiplex PCR, the repertoire was profiled, and TCRdb retains in-frame clones only, with some absent. The table includes about 150,000 clones, roughly 90% detected once. Material for sequencing was peripheral blood. These receptors all come from a human donor in a cohort sampled during active COVID-19. The CDR3 runs from the conserved cysteine through the conserved F or W. The D gene is left open where the match is weak. Size tells how often a clone was seen (once, few, many) or the class of an expanded clone, and some rows leave it out.

D gene	clone size	V gene	J gene	CDR3 protein	CDR3 DNA
TRBD1	-	TRBV5-1	TRBJ1-2	CASSLVEGATYGYTF	TGCGCCAGCAGCTTGGTTGAGGGGGCAACCTATGGCTACACCTTC
-	-	TRBV5-4	TRBJ1-2	CASSLDPGDYGYTF	TGTGCCAGCAGCTTGGATCCGGGGGACTATGGCTACACCTTC
-	-	TRBV5-1	TRBJ1-2	CASSLVGGSARSYGYTF	TGCGCCAGCAGCTTGGTCGGCGGGTCTGCCCGGTCATATGGCTACACCTTC
TRBD1	-	TRBV2	TRBJ2-5	CASGTGAQETQYF	TGTGCCAGCGGGACAGGGGCGCAAGAGACCCAGTACTTC
-	once	TRBV4-3	TRBJ2-3	CASSQDQWAEIGDTQYF	TGCGCCAGCAGCCAAGACCAGTGGGCAGAGATAGGAGATACGCAGTATTTT
-	once	TRBV27	TRBJ1-5	CASRSGRGGLRYQPQHF	TGTGCCAGCAGATCAGGCAGGGGTGGATTGAGGTATCAGCCCCAGCATTTT
TRBD1	-	TRBV7-2	TRBJ2-1	CASSPPGGQGGNEQFF	TGTGCCAGCAGCCCCCCAGGGGGACAGGGTGGTAATGAGCAGTTCTTC
-	few	TRBV30	TRBJ1-2	CAWSEGGLNYGYTF	TGTGCCTGGAGTGAGGGGGGACTAAACTATGGCTACACCTTC
-	-	TRBV21-1	TRBJ2-1	CASSKLRAGGSNEQFF	TGTGCCAGCAGCAAACTAAGGGCAGGGGGTTCTAATGAGCAGTTCTTC
TRBD1	-	TRBV19	TRBJ1-1	CASSIRVGDRDGTEAFF	TGTGCCAGTAGTATAAGGGTTGGGGACAGGGATGGCACTGAAGCTTTCTTT
TRBD1	-	TRBV10-3	TRBJ1-2	CAISVGGTESNYGYTF	TGTGCCATCAGTGTTGGCGGGACAGAAAGTAACTATGGCTACACCTTC
TRBD1	-	TRBV11-1	TRBJ2-3	CASAQGTGGITDTQYF	TGTGCCAGCGCGCAGGGGACAGGGGGAATCACAGATACGCAGTATTTT
TRBD2	-	TRBV9	TRBJ2-2	CASSVRSGGPNTGELFF	TGTGCCAGCAGCGTCCGTAGCGGGGGGCCGAACACCGGGGAGCTGTTTTTT
TRBD1	-	TRBV3-1/TRBV3-2	TRBJ2-4	CASSLGQGVAKNIQYF	TGTGCCAGCAGCCTAGGACAGGGAGTAGCCAAAAACATTCAGTACTTC
-	once	TRBV6-1	TRBJ2-5	CASSDLGLPRGETQYF	TGTGCCAGCAGTGACCTTGGACTACCCCGGGGAGAGACCCAGTACTTC
-	-	TRBV7-6	TRBJ1-1	CASSLTSGLDTEAFF	TGTGCCAGCAGCTTAACTTCAGGGTTGGACACTGAAGCTTTCTTT
-	-	TRBV30	TRBJ1-2	CAWSDPAPGGPYGYTF	TGTGCCTGGAGTGACCCCGCCCCCGGGGGACCCTATGGCTACACCTTC
-	-	TRBV19	TRBJ1-4	CASSEDRTNEKLFF	TGTGCCAGTAGTGAGGACAGAACTAATGAAAAACTGTTTTTT
TRBD1	few	TRBV9	TRBJ2-7	CASSAGTGGYEQYF	TGTGCCAGCAGCGCGGGGACAGGGGGCTACGAGCAGTACTTC
TRBD1	-	TRBV5-1	TRBJ2-7	CASSLAPGTDSYEQYF	TGCGCCAGCAGCTTGGCCCCTGGGACAGACTCCTACGAGCAGTACTTC
-	once	TRBV5-8	TRBJ1-2	CASTMGRYGYTF	TGTGCCAGCACCATGGGGAGGTATGGCTACACCTTC
TRBD2	once	TRBV3-1/TRBV3-2	TRBJ2-1	CASSQEAWEAGGHNEQFF	TGTGCCAGCAGCCAAGAAGCGTGGGAAGCGGGGGGCCACAATGAGCAGTTCTTC
-	-	TRBV9	TRBJ1-3	CASSPRGSGNTIYF	TGTGCCAGCAGCCCCAGGGGATCTGGAAACACCATATATTTT